This T cell receptor beta chain was recorded in a study of T-cell reconstitution after alpha-beta-depleted transplantation in children (dated by TCRdb to about 2016). In the study overall: T-cell immune reconstitution after TCRalphabeta/CD19-depleted allogeneic hematopoietic cell transplantation in children was quantitatively tracked in the study by means of TCR repertoire profiling. Results and caveats for the whole study, not just this receptor: Over subsequent months, a decline in hyperexpanded clone frequencies was noted, and after one year, T-cell counts and TCRbeta diversity were mostly ascribed to newly produced T cells. Apparently early alphabetaT-cell count recovery about two months after transplant reportedly relied on only several hundred rapidly expanded clones derived from non-depleted graft cells. In some patients, the high TCRbeta diversity seen at day 60 was put down to recipient T cells and intrathymic progenitors that had survived conditioning.

V is trimmed back by 5 bases and J by 3 bases, and the junction contains 4 bases that no gene match accounts for. The CDR3 runs 13 amino acids, cysteine and phenylalanine included. Left in the record is the CDR3 DNA by itself, 39 bases read in frame from the first base. Libraries were built with PCR. The run used an Illumina HiSeq 2500. To normalize quantification of the TCRbeta repertoire, the TCR libraries were built with molecular barcoding that relied on unique molecular identifiers. TCRdb handled the public reads itself, with Q25 trimming in fastp and clone calling in MiXCR, and kept productive beta chains. One record per CDR3 amino acid sequence lists the most common genes and DNA. The sample data list approximately 210,000 distinct CDR3 sequences, and approximately 19% of these were observed just once. Roughly two fifths of the sample is held by the ten biggest clonotypes. The sample's treatment or condition label, decoded: allogeneic hematopoietic cell transplantation with graft depleted of TCRalphabeta T cells and CD19 B cells. Transplant recipients were children who received TCRalphabeta/CD19-depleted allogeneic hematopoietic cell grafts.

This clonotype was seen many times. What this receptor recognizes is not known. No quality values exist for individual bases; no much larger clone is one base distant. This clonotype was obtained from a male patient between 2 and 10 years old who had a stem cell transplant for acute lymphoblastic leukemia, so the T cells may come from the graft donor. The chain employs TRBV12-3 or TRBV12-4 and TRBJ2-7, with 7 bases in between that match TRBD1. The starting material was PBMCs, mostly from graft donor cells, obtained 360 days after TCRalphabeta/CD19-depleted stem cell transplant. The CDR3 in this case is CASSRDRNYEQYF. The DNA reads TGTGCCAGCAGTCGGGACAGAAACTACGAGCAGTACTTC.